The clone carrying this T cell receptor beta chain has a handful of counts. Its antigen is undetermined. Cultured CD4+ T-cell DNA underwent Oncomine TCR Beta short-read sequencing. TCRdb reprocessed the PCR reads via MiXCR and lists one record per CDR3 protein. The sample records 15,000 to 20,000 distinct CDR3 sequences, 67% being singletons. The CDR3 is 15 amino acids. Germline lookup yields CDR1 MNHEY and CDR2 SVGAGI. V shed 4 bases and J shed 1 base, with 13 bases lying between them. As to treatment: approximately 11-day PBMC culture with coronavirus spike peptide pools or control peptides (ViraFEST assay). The record originates from a study of vaccination and CD4 T cells after COVID-19. Study details: Overlapping SARS-CoV-2, HCoV-NL63, HCoV-OC43 and HCoV-229E spike peptides stimulated the cells.

Notes on the study in general: Reactive clonotype counts went from median around 20 after infection to around 38 after vaccination, nonsignificantly.

Sequencing was done on a sample of CD4+ T cells from blood, cultured in vitro. This chain uses TRBV6-5 with TRBJ1-1; D is uncertain. The TCR sequence derives from a human donor who had recovered from COVID-19. DNA of the CDR3: TGTGCCAGCAGTTCCACCAAAAGCCCGAACACTGAAGCTTTCTTT. Its translation: CASSSTKSPNTEAFF.